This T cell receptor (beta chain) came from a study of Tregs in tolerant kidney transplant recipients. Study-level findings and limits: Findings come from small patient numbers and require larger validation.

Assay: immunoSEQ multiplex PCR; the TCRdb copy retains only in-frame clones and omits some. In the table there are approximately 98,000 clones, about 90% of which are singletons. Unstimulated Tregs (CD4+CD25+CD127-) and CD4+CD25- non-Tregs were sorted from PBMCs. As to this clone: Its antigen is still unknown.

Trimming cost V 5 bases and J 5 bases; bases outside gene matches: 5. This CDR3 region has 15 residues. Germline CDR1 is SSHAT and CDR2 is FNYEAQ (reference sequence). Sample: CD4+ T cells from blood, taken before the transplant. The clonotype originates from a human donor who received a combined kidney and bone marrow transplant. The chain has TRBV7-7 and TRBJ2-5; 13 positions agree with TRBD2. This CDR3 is CASSMTSGGRETQYF. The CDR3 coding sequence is TGTGCCAGCAGCATGACTAGCGGGGGGCGGGAGACCCAGTACTTC.